The 6 T cell receptor beta chains in this list originate from one sample, sequenced in a study of PD-1 blockade in classical Hodgkin lymphoma. This table comes from immunoSEQ multiplex PCR, and its TCRdb copy is limited to in-frame clones, with some not included. The sample has around 25,000 clones; approximately 85% are singletons. Documented time point: cycle 4 day 1 (C4D1), after more than five weeks of nivolumab. Every patient had relapsed following autologous stem cell transplantation, and cohorts differed in brentuximab vedotin exposure. Magnetic negative selection was used to purify CD4+ T cells from thawed PBMCs. Specimen: CD4+ T cells from blood, collected before the fourth cycle of nivolumab. These receptors came from a human donor with classical Hodgkin lymphoma.

V is TRBV30 and J is TRBJ2-2; weak D call: TRBD2 (5 bases). V was pared by 1 base and J by 4 bases, with 22 bases between. CDR3 length: 18 residues. Germline V gene lookup returns CDR1 GTSNPN and CDR2 SVGIG (reference sequence). The CDR3 region has the DNA TGTGCCTGGAGTGCCAAGGATATTTGGCGGGCGGGCACCGGGGAGCTGTTTTTT. The encoded protein is CAWSAKDIWRAGTGELFF.

This sequence joins TRBV10-3 and TRBJ2-3; D call uncertain. This CDR3 comprises 11 residues. CDR1 is ENHRY, CDR2 SYGVKD, per germline. V gave up 4 bases and J gave up 6 bases, with 5 bases separating them. The CDR3 loop is CAISAKDTQYF. Written as DNA, the CDR3 is TGTGCCATCAGTGCTAAGGATACGCAGTATTTT.

The rearrangement joins TRBV29-1 to TRBJ2-2; 10 nucleotides match TRBD2. The germline CDR1 and CDR2 sequences are SQVTM and ANQGSEA. V lost 7 bases, J lost 4 bases, and 9 bases stayed unmatched. The CDR3 extends over 15 amino acids. The CDR3 region is CSARASGSVTGELFF. The CDR3 DNA reads as TGCAGCGCCCGGGCTAGCGGGAGTGTCACCGGGGAGCTGTTTTTT.

This rearrangement joins TRBV6-1 to TRBJ1-6; D is perhaps TRBD1 (6 bases). CDR3 length: 15 residues. Per the germline V gene, CDR1 is MNHNS and CDR2 is SASEGT. The germline V and J ends were trimmed by 2 bases and 6 bases, with 11 bases remaining between them. The CDR3 protein is CASSEQGLSNSPLHF. CDR3 in DNA: TGTGCCAGCAGTGAACAGGGGCTAAGTAATTCACCCCTCCACTTT.

V usage is TRBV6-5 and J usage is TRBJ2-2, with 7 bases aligning to TRBD2. The CDR3 is 15 amino acids. Losses at the gene ends were 6 bases for V and 5 bases for J; bases not matched to a gene: 9. Germline V gene lookup returns CDR1 MNHEY and CDR2 SVGAGI. CDR3: CASRPKRGGTGELFF. CDR3 coding DNA: TGTGCCAGCAGACCTAAGAGGGGAGGGACCGGGGAGCTGTTTTTT.

The rearrangement uses TRBV7-9 and TRBJ1-2; 8 bases are a match to TRBD1. Losses at the gene ends were 2 bases for V and 5 bases for J; bases not matched to a gene: 4. In germline, CDR1 is SEHNR, CDR2 FQNEAQ (reference sequence). This CDR3 contains 14 residues. Written as DNA, the CDR3 is TGTGCCAGCAGCTTAAAGGGACAGGCTTATGGCTACACCTTC. Translating gives CASSLKGQAYGYTF.